The text below deals with one T cell receptor (beta chain). It has no known antigen specificity. Per-base qualities were not stored, and no clone one base away is much larger. Trimming takes 2 bases off V and 5 bases off J; junction bases not matched to a gene: 5. There are 15 amino acids in the CDR3, from cysteine to phenylalanine inclusive. Only the CDR3 DNA stays, 45 bases, in frame from base 1. Reading the germline V gene gives CDR1 SGHRS and CDR2 YFSETQ. Explained via the paper, the time point label denotes: cells obtained before transplantation from donor or recipient. CD3+CD4+ and CD3+CD8+ populations were FACS-sorted from unstimulated pre-transplant donor and recipient cells taken from spleen or lymph nodes. The library was obtained by the immunoSEQ multiplex PCR assay. For most patients, genomic DNA was isolated using the Qiagen DNeasy Blood and Tissue Kit and was shipped frozen to Adaptive Biotechnologies for TCR sequencing. For most patients, genomic DNA was subjected to high-throughput TCR-beta CDR3 sequencing by Adaptive Biotechnologies. On the study's bioinformatics: Adaptive's ImmunoSEQ software supplied the TCR sequencing data for 15 to 20 patients, while MiXCR and VDJtools were used to process a few other patients. CD4 versus CD8 sorting errors were corrected by removing sequences found in both subsets at a frequency ratio below 5:1. CDR3 nucleotide sequences shared by donor and recipient were removed because the origin of these sequences could not be assigned. To count as alloreactive, a clone needed at least 2-fold expansion over unstimulated cells and a minimum CFSE-low frequency of 0.002% (template counts) or 0.001% (read counts). Mappable clones were those detected in sequenced pre-transplant spleen, lymph node, or MLR CFSE-low populations of the donor or recipient. Cumulative frequency of alloreactive clones was calculated as a percentage of all sequences weighted by copy number. The source is immuneACCESS, and TCRdb retained only in-frame sequences with V and J called. Part of the clones is not carried over; for the studies checked, unresolved V genes explain less than half of this, and the remainder is unexplained. The DNA was the basis for D and trimming; V, J and clone size are from that table. Across this sample there are 130,000 to 150,000 clones, with around 90% seen only once. Jointly, the top ten make up roughly 0.19% of the sample.

This entry belongs to a study of graft-versus-host responses after intestinal transplantation (dated by TCRdb to about 2021). Looking at the study overall: The transplants that recipients got were multivisceral, liver-intestinal, or isolated intestinal. Every recipient was given anti-thymocyte globulin induction, then maintenance tacrolimus and steroids for roughly three years. Graft-versus-host and host-versus-graft alloreactive T cell clones were tracked in the graft, circulation and bone marrow after intestinal transplantation using bulk TCR-beta CDR3 sequencing. Alloreactive clones were identified by sequencing pre-transplant mixed lymphocyte reaction products and comparing these products with unstimulated pre-transplant donor and recipient T cells. A cohort of approximately 24 intestinal transplant recipients, including one retransplant, was enrolled, and a few patients lacking pretransplant specimens were excluded. Donor T cell macrochimerism was defined as a peak of at least 4% donor T cells among recipient peripheral blood mononuclear cells. Instead of going to the commercial service, samples from a few later patients were sequenced in-house on an Illumina MiSeq and processed with MiXCR.

Study-level results and caveats: Early after transplant, peak levels of circulating GvH clones were associated with declines in HvG clones. High GvH to HvG T cell clonal ratios were observed in the allografts of patients with donor T cell macrochimerism. The relatively low number and heterogeneity of intestinal transplant patients limited the conclusions. GvH clones were detected in recipient bone marrow, and some appeared earlier in ileal mucosa or blood, consistent with an intestinal mucosal origin.

The sequence links TRBV5-1 to TRBJ2-1; 9 of the junction bases match TRBD2. The starting material was unstimulated CD4+ T cells sorted from spleen or lymph node cells, obtained before intestinal transplant. The clonotype was recovered from a human donor who received an intestinal transplant. The nucleotides are TGCGCCAGCAGCTTAATACTAGCGGGCAACAATGAGCAGTTCTTC. This sequence encodes CASSLILAGNNEQFF.